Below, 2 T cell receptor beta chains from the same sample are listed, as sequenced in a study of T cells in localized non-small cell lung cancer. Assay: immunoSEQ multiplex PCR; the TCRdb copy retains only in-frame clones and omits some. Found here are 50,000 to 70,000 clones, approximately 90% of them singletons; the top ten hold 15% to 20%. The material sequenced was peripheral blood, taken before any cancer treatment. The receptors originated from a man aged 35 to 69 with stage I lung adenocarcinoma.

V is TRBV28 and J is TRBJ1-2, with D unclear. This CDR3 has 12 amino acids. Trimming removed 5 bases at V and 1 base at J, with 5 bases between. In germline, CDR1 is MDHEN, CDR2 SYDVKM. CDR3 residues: CASSLNNYGYTF. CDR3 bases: TGTGCCAGCAGTCTCAATAACTATGGCTACACCTTC.

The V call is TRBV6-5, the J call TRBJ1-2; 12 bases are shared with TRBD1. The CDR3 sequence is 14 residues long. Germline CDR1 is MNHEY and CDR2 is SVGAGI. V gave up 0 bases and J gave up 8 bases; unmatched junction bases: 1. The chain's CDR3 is CASSYSGTGGGYTF. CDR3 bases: TGTGCCAGCAGTTACTCGGGGACAGGGGGCGGCTACACCTTC.